Listed below are T cell receptor beta chains from one sample, sequenced in a study of identical twins. TCRdb used MiXCR to reprocess the 5' RACE reads, holding one entry per CDR3 protein. The table shows 140,000 to 150,000 distinct CDR3 sequences, with under 4.5% occurring only once. Input material: memory T cells sorted from blood. The receptors derive from a young man in good health. Each CDR3 is given with its conserved first and last residue. Each record gives: V gene, clone size, D gene, J gene, CDR3 length, CDR3 DNA, CDR3 protein. The D gene is left open where the match is weak. The size entry is marked missing in some rows and otherwise reads once, few, many or a size class.

>TRBV14|many|.|TRBJ2-7|14
TGTGCCAGCAGCCATCTGAGTTCCCGCTACGAGCAGTACTTC
CASSHLSSRYEQYF
>TRBV24-1|many|TRBD1|TRBJ2-5|15
TGTGCCACCAGTGACGCGACAGGGGTTGAAGAGACCCAGTACTTC
CATSDATGVEETQYF
>TRBV20-1|.|.|TRBJ2-6|16
TGCAGTGCTAGACAGGGGATTAGGTCTGGGGCCAACGTCCTGACTTTC
CSARQGIRSGANVLTF
>TRBV18|many|TRBD2|TRBJ2-3|15
TGTGCCAGCTCACCCTCGGGAGGCGCCCACGATACGCAGTATTTT
CASSPSGGAHDTQYF
>TRBV7-9|many|TRBD1|TRBJ2-2|14
TGTGCCAGCAGCCGGGACAGGCTCACCGGGGAGCTGTTTTTT
CASSRDRLTGELFF
>TRBV3-1|many|TRBD1|TRBJ1-5|14
TGTGCCAGCAGCCACACAGGGGGCAATCAGCCCCAGCATTTT
CASSHTGGNQPQHF
>TRBV5-5|many|TRBD2|TRBJ2-2|18
TGTGCCAGCAGCTTGGTGTTGGGACTAGCGGATAACACCGGGGAGCTGTTTTTT
CASSLVLGLADNTGELFF
>TRBV5-1|many|.|TRBJ2-1|19
TGCGCCAGCATAGGGTCGCGCAGGGGGGTCCCGAGCTCCTACAATGAGCAGTTCTTC
CASIGSRRGVPSSYNEQFF
>TRBV5-6|many|.|TRBJ2-2|15
TGTGCCAGCAGCTTCCGGGGTTCTTACACCGGGGAGCTGTTTTTT
CASSFRGSYTGELFF
>TRBV5-1|many|.|TRBJ2-1|16
TGCGCCAGCAAGGAGACAGGCACCAGCACCTACAATGAGCAGTTCTTC
CASKETGTSTYNEQFF
>TRBV5-1|many|.|TRBJ2-1|14
TGCGCCAGCAGCTTGTCCAGGGGATTCGATGAGCAGTTCTTC
CASSLSRGFDEQFF
>TRBV25-1|many|TRBD2|TRBJ2-3|16
TGTGCCAGCATGCGAGCTGGACTAGCGGGAGCAGATACGCAGTATTTT
CASMRAGLAGADTQYF
>TRBV5-8|many|.|TRBJ1-1|15
TGTGCCAGCAGCTTGGATGTGGACATGAACACTGAAGCTTTCTTT
CASSLDVDMNTEAFF
>TRBV30|many|.|TRBJ2-1|13
TGTGCCTGGAGTGTCCCAGCTGGGGGTGAGCAGTTCTTC
CAWSVPAGGEQFF
>TRBV28|many|.|TRBJ2-7|13
TGTGCCAGCAGTTTAAGGTCCCCCTACGAGCAGTACTTC
CASSLRSPYEQYF
>TRBV20-1|many|TRBD2|TRBJ2-5|12
TGCAGTGCCTTGGCGGGAGAAGAGACCCAGTACTTC
CSALAGEETQYF
>TRBV4-1|.|TRBD2|TRBJ2-1|16
TGCGCCAGCAGCCAAGTAGCGGGAGTGGACTACAATGAGCAGTTCTTC
CASSQVAGVDYNEQFF
>TRBV9|many|.|TRBJ2-3|16
TGTGCCAGCAGCGTCTCTTTCCGGGACAGCACAGATACGCAGTATTTT
CASSVSFRDSTDTQYF
>TRBV5-5|many|.|TRBJ1-4|12
TGTGCCAGCAGCATCAGGGGTGAAAAACTGTTTTTT
CASSIRGEKLFF
>TRBV11-1|many|TRBD2|TRBJ2-1|17
TGTGCCAGCAGCCCCCGGATGGGGACTAGCGGAGACAATGAGCAGTTCTTC
CASSPRMGTSGDNEQFF
>TRBV2|many|.|TRBJ2-3|11
TGTGCCAGCAGTGAACAGTATACGCAGTATTTT
CASSEQYTQYF
>TRBV7-2|many|TRBD2|TRBJ2-7|17
TGTGCCAGCAGCCGTGGACTAGCGGGAGGGAAATCCTACGAGCAGTACTTC
CASSRGLAGGKSYEQYF
>TRBV20-1|many|.|TRBJ1-1|13
TGCAGTGCTACAGAGTATATGAACACTGAAGCTTTCTTT
CSATEYMNTEAFF
>TRBV10-1|many|.|TRBJ2-5|12
TGCGCCAGCAGTGGTTCGGCGGGGACCCAGTACTTC
CASSGSAGTQYF
>TRBV2|few|.|TRBJ2-3|13
TGTGCCAGCATCGGGGGCGTCGGAGATACGCAGTATTTT
CASIGGVGDTQYF
>TRBV12-3/TRBV12-4|many|.|TRBJ1-1|14
TGTGCCAGCAGGCACACAGGGTTGTTCACTGAAGCTTTCTTT
CASRHTGLFTEAFF
>TRBV14|many|.|TRBJ1-2|14
TGTGCCAGCAGCCAGCATACAGGGAACTATGGCTACACCTTC
CASSQHTGNYGYTF
>TRBV7-9|many|TRBD2|TRBJ2-3|15
TGTGCCAGCAGCTCCCGGGGGGGGGGCACAGATACGCAGTATTTT
CASSSRGGGTDTQYF
>TRBV12-3/TRBV12-4|medium-sized|.|TRBJ2-3|15
TGTGCCAGCAGTCGTTTAGCGGAGGGGACAGATACGCAGTATTTT
CASSRLAEGTDTQYF
>TRBV7-8|many|TRBD1|TRBJ2-3|17
TGTGCCAGCAGCTTCGCAGGGGGTGGAGCCGGCACAGATACGCAGTATTTT
CASSFAGGGAGTDTQYF
>TRBV12-3/TRBV12-4|many|TRBD2|TRBJ2-5|15
TGTGCCAGCAGCCAAACAGGTTCGGGGGGAGAGACCCAGTACTTC
CASSQTGSGGETQYF
>TRBV7-9|many|TRBD1|TRBJ2-5|14
TGTGCCAGCCTCGGACAGGGGGCCCAAGAGACCCAGTACTTC
CASLGQGAQETQYF
>TRBV29-1|many|.|TRBJ1-1|15
TGCAGCGTTGAAGATGGTTACCGGGTTAACACTGAAGCTTTCTTT
CSVEDGYRVNTEAFF
>TRBV7-2|many|.|TRBJ1-2|13
TGTGCCAGCAGCAGCCGGGACCTCTATGGCTACACCTTC
CASSSRDLYGYTF
>TRBV20-1|many|.|TRBJ1-4|15
TGCAGTGCCACCTCCCCTGGGGCAACTAATGAAAAACTGTTTTTT
CSATSPGATNEKLFF
>TRBV7-2|many|.|TRBJ1-5|16
TGTGCCAGCAGCTTAGCTCTGGGCTTCCAAAATCAGCCCCAGCATTTT
CASSLALGFQNQPQHF
>TRBV10-3|many|TRBD1|TRBJ2-5|13
TGTGCCATCGGGCAGGGGGCCGGGGAGACCCAGTACTTC
CAIGQGAGETQYF
>TRBV5-1|many|.|TRBJ2-5|13
TGCGCCAGCAGTTACCGGGACCAAGAGACCCAGTACTTC
CASSYRDQETQYF
>TRBV19|many|.|TRBJ2-5|16
TGTGCCAGTAGCAACGAGACAGCCCCTGGGGACGAGACCCAGTACTTC
CASSNETAPGDETQYF
>TRBV5-1|many|.|TRBJ1-5|15
TGCGCCAGCAGCTGGGGAGGGACTCAGGGGCAGCCCCAGCATTTT
CASSWGGTQGQPQHF
>TRBV29-1|few|TRBD2|TRBJ2-3|13
TGCAGCGTTGGGGCGGGGGGCGGGGATACGCAGTATTTT
CSVGAGGGDTQYF
>TRBV20-1|many|TRBD1|TRBJ2-1|17
TGCAGTGCTAAACCGGGACAGGGTAAAATTCCCTACAATGAGCAGTTCTTC
CSAKPGQGKIPYNEQFF
>TRBV4-3|many|.|TRBJ1-1|14
TGCGCCAGCAGCCAAGGGGGGTGGAACACTGAAGCTTTCTTT
CASSQGGWNTEAFF
>TRBV15|many|.|TRBJ1-5|16
TGTGCCACCAGCAGAGATCTGGCCAAAACGGGGCAGCCCCAGCATTTT
CATSRDLAKTGQPQHF
>TRBV12-3/TRBV12-4|many|.|TRBJ1-2|14
TGTGCCAGCAGTTTAGCGGGGGCGAGCTATGGCTACACCTTC
CASSLAGASYGYTF
>TRBV7-9|many|.|TRBJ2-5|15
TGTGCCAGCCGAACATTGGGGCTAGGCCAAGAGACCCAGTACTTC
CASRTLGLGQETQYF
>TRBV27|many|TRBD2|TRBJ2-1|13
TGTGCCAGCAGTGTTGGACTAGCGGGACTCAAATTCTTC
CASSVGLAGLKFF
>TRBV19|many|.|TRBJ2-2|13
TGTGCCAGTACTCTAGCGAGAACCGGGGAGCTGTTTTTT
CASTLARTGELFF
>TRBV25-1|.|.|TRBJ1-3|18
TGTGCCAGCAGTGAATCGGTCACGGCTATCCCCTCTGGAAACACCATATATTTT
CASSESVTAIPSGNTIYF
>TRBV6-1|.|.|TRBJ2-3|16
TGTGCCAGCAGTCCCGCTAATTCGAAGAACACAGATACGCAGTATTTT
CASSPANSKNTDTQYF
>TRBV7-2|many|TRBD1|TRBJ2-5|13
TGTGCCAGCAGCTTAGGACAGGGTAGGACCCAGTACTTC
CASSLGQGRTQYF
>TRBV27|many|.|TRBJ1-1|14
TGTGCCAGCAGTCTACCGGGGGGGAACACTGAAGCTTTCTTT
CASSLPGGNTEAFF
>TRBV30|many|.|TRBJ1-6|14
TGTGCCTGGAGTGTAGTGGCAGGGGTTTCACCCCTCCACTTT
CAWSVVAGVSPLHF
>TRBV6-2/TRBV6-3|many|.|TRBJ1-1|14
TGTGCCGTTCGACCCCAGGGAGAAGGCACTGAAGCTTTCTTT
CAVRPQGEGTEAFF